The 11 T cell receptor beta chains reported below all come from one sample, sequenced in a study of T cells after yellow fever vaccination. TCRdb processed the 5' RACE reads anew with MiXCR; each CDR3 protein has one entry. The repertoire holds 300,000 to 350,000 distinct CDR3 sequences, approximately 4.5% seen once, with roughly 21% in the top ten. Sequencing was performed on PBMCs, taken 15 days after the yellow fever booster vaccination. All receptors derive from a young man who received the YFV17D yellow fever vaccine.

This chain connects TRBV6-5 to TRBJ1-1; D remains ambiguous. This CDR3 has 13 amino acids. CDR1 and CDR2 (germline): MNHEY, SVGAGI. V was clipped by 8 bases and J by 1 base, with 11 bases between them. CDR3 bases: TGTGCCAGCCGGGTGTCGGAGAACACTGAAGCTTTCTTT. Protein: CASRVSENTEAFF.

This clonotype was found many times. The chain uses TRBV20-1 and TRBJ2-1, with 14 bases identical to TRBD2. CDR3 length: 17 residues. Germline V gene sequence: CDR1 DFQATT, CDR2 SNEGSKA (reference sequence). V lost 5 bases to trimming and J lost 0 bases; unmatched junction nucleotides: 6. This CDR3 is CSAHPTSGGGSYNEQFF. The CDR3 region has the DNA TGCAGTGCTCACCCGACTAGCGGGGGGGGCTCCTACAATGAGCAGTTCTTC.

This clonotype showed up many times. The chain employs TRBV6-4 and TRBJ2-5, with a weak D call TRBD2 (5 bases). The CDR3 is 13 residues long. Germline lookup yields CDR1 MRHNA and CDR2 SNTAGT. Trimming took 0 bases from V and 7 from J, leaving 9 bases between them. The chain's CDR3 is CASSDSAAGTQYF. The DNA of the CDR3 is TGTGCCAGCAGTGACTCCGCGGCGGGGACCCAGTACTTC.

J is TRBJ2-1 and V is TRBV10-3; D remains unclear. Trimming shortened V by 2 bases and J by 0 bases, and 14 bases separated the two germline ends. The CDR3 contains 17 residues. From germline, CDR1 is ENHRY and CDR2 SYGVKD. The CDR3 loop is CAISEPPASHSYNEQFF. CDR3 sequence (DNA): TGTGCCATCAGTGAGCCCCCGGCTTCCCACTCCTACAATGAGCAGTTCTTC.

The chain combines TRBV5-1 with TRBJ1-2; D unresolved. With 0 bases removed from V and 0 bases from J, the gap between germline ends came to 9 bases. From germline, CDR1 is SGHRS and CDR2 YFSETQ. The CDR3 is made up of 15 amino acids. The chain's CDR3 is CASSLEVSSNYGYTF. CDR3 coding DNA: TGCGCCAGCAGCTTGGAGGTCAGCTCTAACTATGGCTACACCTTC.

The CDR3 protein is CSARDKRPPGELFF. CDR3 nucleotides: TGCAGTGCTAGGGACAAGAGGCCACCCGGGGAGCTGTTTTTT. The chain couples TRBV20-1 to TRBJ2-2; weak D call: TRBD1 (5 bases). The CDR3 spans 14 residues. Germline V gives CDR1 DFQATT, CDR2 SNEGSKA (reference sequence). V lost 3 bases and J lost 6, with 14 bases in between.

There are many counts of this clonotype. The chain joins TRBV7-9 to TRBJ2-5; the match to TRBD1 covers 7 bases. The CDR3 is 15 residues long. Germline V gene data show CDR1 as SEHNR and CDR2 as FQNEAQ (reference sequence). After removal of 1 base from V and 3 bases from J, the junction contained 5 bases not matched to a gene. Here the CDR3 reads CASSLEGGAKETQYF. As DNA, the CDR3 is TGTGCCAGCAGCTTAGAAGGGGGCGCGAAAGAGACCCAGTACTTC.

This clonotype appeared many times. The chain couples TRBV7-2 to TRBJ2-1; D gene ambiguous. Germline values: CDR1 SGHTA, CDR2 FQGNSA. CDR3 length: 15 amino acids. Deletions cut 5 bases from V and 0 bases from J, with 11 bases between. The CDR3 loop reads CASSPVSHSYNEQFF. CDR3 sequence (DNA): TGTGCCAGCAGCCCCGTTTCCCACTCCTACAATGAGCAGTTCTTC.

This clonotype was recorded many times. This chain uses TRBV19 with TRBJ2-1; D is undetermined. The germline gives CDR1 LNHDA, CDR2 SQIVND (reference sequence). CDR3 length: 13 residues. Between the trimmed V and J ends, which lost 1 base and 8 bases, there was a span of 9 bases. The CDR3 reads CASSIGFKDEQFF. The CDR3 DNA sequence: TGTGCCAGTAGTATAGGCTTTAAAGATGAGCAGTTCTTC.

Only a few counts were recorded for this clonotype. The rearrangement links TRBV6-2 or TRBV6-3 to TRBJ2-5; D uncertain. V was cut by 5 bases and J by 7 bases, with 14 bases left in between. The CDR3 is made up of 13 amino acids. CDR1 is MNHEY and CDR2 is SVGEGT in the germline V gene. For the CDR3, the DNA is TGTGCCAGCAGTCGGAGTGGTATCGGGACCCAGTACTTC. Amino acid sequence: CASSRSGIGTQYF.

CDR3 nucleotides: TGTGCCTGGAGGAAACGACGGGACTACGAGCAGTACTTC. Amino acid sequence: CAWRKRRDYEQYF. The rearrangement joins TRBV30 to TRBJ2-7, with TRBD2 as a possible D gene (5 bases). The length of the CDR3 is 13 residues. Germline values: CDR1 GTSNPN, CDR2 SVGIG (reference sequence). V dropped 3 bases and J dropped 3 bases, with 12 bases sitting between them.